What follows is one TCR beta chain and its context. The antigen remains undetermined. V was shortened by 7 bases and J by 5 bases, with 24 bases between the two germline ends. The CDR3 is 16 residues long. Germline-derived CDR1 and CDR2 are SQVTM and ANQGSEA. Time point indicated: newly diagnosed GD, antithyroid drugs for less than 3 months. PBMC RNA was the source of the TCR library. Building of the TCR beta libraries involved iRepertoire HTBI primers and Arm-PCR of CDR3 regions. MiXCR, applied by TCRdb to the multiplex PCR reads, yields one record per CDR3 protein. This sample yields approximately 350,000 distinct CDR3 sequences, of which roughly 10% are seen a single time; approximately 17% belongs to the top ten. This sample was taken from a study of regulatory T cells in long-lasting Graves disease. Study-level results: New patients shared 750 to 1,000 public clonotypes, fewer than the roughly 3,000 shared by persistent patients.

This same sample was also part of a study on T cells in Graves' hyperthyroidism and ophthalmopathy.

The chain recombines TRBV29-1 with TRBJ1-5; maybe TRBD1 (6 bases). Material: peripheral blood mononuclear cells (PBMCs), obtained at new diagnosis, from a patient treated with antithyroid drugs. The sequence derives from a woman younger than 35 with Graves disease. The CDR3 region is CSERHRDSSLDQPQHF. The CDR3 DNA sequence: TGCAGCGAGCGACACAGGGACTCAAGCCTGGATCAGCCCCAGCATTTT.